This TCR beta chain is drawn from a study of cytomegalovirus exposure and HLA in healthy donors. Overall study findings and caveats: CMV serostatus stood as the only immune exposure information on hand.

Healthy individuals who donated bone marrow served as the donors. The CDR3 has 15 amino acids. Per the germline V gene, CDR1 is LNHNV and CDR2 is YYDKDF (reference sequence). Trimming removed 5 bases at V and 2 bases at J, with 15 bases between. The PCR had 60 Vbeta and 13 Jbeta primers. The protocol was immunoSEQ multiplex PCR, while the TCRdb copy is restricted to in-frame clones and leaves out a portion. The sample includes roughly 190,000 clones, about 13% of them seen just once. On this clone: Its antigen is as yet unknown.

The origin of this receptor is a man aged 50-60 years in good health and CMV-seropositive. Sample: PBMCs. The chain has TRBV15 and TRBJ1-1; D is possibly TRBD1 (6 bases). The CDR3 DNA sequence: TGTGCCACCAGCGGTCTCGGACAGACTAACACTGAAGCTTTCTTT. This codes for CATSGLGQTNTEAFF.